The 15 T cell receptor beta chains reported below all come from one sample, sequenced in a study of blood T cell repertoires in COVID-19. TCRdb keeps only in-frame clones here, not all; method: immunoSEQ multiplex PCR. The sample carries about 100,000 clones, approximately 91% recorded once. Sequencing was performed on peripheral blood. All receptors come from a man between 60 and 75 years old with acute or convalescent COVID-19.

The CDR3, as DNA: TGTGCCAGCAGCTCACTCGGACTAGCGGGAGGGCCTAATGAGCAGTTCTTC. Translating it yields CASSSLGLAGGPNEQFF. The V gene is TRBV7-3, the J gene TRBJ2-1; 15 bases map to TRBD2. J lost 7 bases, V lost 4 bases, and 8 bases had no gene match. Germline-derived CDR1 and CDR2 are SGHTA and FQGTGA. The CDR3 runs to 17 residues.

The CDR3 bases are TGTGCCAGCAGCGCTCGTAGTGTAAATGAGCAGTTCTTC. Protein product: CASSARSVNEQFF. The rearrangement joins TRBV9 to TRBJ2-1; D not certain. The V end was cut by 3 bases, the J end by 7 bases, with 11 bases between. The length of the CDR3 is 13 residues. Looked up from germline, CDR1 is SGDLS and CDR2 is YYNGEE.

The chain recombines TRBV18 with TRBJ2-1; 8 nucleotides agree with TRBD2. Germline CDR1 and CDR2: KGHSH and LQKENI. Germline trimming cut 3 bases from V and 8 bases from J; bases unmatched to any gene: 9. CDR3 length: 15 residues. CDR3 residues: CASSPKAGVVDEQFF. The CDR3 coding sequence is TGTGCCAGCTCACCCAAAGCGGGAGTCGTCGATGAGCAGTTCTTC.

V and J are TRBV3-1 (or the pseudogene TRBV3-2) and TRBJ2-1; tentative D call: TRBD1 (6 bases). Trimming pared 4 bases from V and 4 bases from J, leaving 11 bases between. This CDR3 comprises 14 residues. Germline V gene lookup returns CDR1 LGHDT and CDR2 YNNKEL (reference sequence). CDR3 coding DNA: TGTGCCAGCAGCCTCACACAGGGTTACAATGAGCAGTTCTTC. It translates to CASSLTQGYNEQFF.

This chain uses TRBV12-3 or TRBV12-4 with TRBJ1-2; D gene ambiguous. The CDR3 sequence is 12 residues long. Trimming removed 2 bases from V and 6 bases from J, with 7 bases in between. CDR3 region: CASSLLPDGYTF. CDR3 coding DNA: TGTGCCAGCAGTTTACTACCGGATGGCTACACCTTC.

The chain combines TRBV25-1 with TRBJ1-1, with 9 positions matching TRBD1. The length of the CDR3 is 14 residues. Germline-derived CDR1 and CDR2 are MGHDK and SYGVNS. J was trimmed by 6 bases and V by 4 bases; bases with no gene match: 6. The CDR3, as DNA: TGTGCCAGCAGTGCACAGGGGGCATCCGCTGAAGCTTTCTTT. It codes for CASSAQGASAEAFF.

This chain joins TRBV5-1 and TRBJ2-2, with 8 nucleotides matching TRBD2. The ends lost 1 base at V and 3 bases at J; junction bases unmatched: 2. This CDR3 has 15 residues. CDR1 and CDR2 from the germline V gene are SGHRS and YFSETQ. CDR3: CASSLLRGDTGELFF. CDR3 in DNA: TGCGCCAGCAGCTTGTTGCGGGGGGACACCGGGGAGCTGTTTTTT.

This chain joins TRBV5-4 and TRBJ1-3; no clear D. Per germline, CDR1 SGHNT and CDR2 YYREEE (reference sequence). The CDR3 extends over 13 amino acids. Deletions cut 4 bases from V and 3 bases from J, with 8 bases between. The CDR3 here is CASSPRNGNTIYF. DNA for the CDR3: TGTGCCAGCAGCCCGCGGAATGGAAACACCATATATTTT.

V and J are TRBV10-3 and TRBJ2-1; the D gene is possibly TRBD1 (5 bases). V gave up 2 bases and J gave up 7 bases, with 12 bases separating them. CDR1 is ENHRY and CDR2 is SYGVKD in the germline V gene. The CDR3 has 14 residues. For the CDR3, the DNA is TGTGCCATCAGTGAGAGGCAGGGCAGGAATGAGCAGTTCTTC. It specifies CAISERQGRNEQFF.

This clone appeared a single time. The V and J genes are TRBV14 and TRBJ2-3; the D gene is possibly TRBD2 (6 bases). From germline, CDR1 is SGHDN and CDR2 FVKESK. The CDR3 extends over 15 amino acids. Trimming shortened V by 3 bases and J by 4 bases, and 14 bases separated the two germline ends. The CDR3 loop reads CASSQIRGSSDTQYF. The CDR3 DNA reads TGTGCCAGCAGCCAGATACGGGGGAGCTCAGATACGCAGTATTTT.

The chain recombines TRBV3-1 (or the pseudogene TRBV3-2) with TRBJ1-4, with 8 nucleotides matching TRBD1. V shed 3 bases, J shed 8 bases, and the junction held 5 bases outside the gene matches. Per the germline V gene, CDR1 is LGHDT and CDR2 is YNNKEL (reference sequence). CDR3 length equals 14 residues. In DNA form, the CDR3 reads TGTGCCAGCAGCCACAGGGGGCCGCGGGAAAAACTGTTTTTT. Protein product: CASSHRGPREKLFF.

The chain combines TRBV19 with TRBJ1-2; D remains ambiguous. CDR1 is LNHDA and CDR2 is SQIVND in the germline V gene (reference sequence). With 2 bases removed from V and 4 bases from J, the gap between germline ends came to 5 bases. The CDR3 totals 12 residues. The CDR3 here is CASSITAYGYTF. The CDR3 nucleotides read TGTGCCAGTAGTATAACAGCCTATGGCTACACCTTC.

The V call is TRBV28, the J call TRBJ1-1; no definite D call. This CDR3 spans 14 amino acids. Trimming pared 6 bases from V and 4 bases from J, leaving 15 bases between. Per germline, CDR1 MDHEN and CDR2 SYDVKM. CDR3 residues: CASSRGNLGTEAFF. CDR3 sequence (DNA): TGTGCCAGCAGCAGAGGGAACTTAGGCACTGAAGCTTTCTTT.

The CDR3 DNA follows: TGTGCCAGTAGCGGGAGCTCCTACAATGAGCAGTTCTTC. The encoded protein is CASSGSSYNEQFF. The chain carries TRBV19 and TRBJ2-1, with a tentative D call TRBD2 (6 bases). The CDR3 covers 13 residues. With 6 bases removed from V and 0 bases from J, the gap between germline ends came to 6 bases. Germline CDR1 reads LNHDA; CDR2 reads SQIVND (reference sequence). The full variable domain, in which reference TRBV19 and TRBJ2-1 provide the parts outside the CDR3, is DGGITQSPKYLFRKEGQNVTLSCEQNLNHDAMYWYRQDPGQGLRLIYYSQIVNDFQKGDIAEGYSVSREKKESFPLTVTSAQKNPTAFYLCASSGSSYNEQFFGPGTRLTVL.

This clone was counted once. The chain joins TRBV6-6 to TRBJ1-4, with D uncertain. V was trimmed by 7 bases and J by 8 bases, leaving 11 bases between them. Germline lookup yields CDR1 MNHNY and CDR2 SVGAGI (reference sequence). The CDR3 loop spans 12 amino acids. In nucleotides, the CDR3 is TGTGCCAGCACCACCCCGAGGGAAAAACTGTTTTTT. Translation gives CASTTPREKLFF.